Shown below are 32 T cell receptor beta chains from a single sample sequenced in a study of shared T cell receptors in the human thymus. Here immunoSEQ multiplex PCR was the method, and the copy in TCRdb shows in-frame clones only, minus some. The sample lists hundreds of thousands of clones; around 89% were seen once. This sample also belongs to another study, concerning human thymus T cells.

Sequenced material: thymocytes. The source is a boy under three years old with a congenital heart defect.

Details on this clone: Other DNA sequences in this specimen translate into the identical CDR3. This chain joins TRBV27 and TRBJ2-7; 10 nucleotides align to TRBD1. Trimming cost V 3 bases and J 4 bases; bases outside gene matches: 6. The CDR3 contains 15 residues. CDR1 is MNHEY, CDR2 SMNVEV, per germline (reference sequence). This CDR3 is CASSFTGQGPYEQYF. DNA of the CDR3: TGTGCCAGCAGTTTTACGGGACAGGGGCCGTACGAGCAGTACTTC.

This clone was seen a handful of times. Written as DNA, the CDR3 is TGCGCCAGCAGAGGGGGGGGGCCGCAGTTCTTC. Its protein product is CASRGGGPQFF. This chain joins TRBV5-1 and TRBJ2-1; a weak D match, TRBD2 (7 bases). Deletions cut 5 bases from V and 12 bases from J, with 12 bases between. Germline lookup yields CDR1 SGHRS and CDR2 YFSETQ. The CDR3 extends over 11 amino acids.

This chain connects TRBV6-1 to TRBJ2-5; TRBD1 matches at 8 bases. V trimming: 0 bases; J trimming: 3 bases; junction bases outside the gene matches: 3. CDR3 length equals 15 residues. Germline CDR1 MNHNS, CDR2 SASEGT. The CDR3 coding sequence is TGTGCCAGCAGTGAAGCGCCAGGGGGCAAAGAGACCCAGTACTTC. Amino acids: CASSEAPGGKETQYF.

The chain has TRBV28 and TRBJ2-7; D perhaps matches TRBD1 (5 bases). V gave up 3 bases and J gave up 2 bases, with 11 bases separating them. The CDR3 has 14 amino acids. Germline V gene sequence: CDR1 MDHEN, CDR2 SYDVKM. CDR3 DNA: TGTGCCAGCAGTTTTGGGCAGGGCCCCTACGAGCAGTACTTC. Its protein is CASSFGQGPYEQYF.

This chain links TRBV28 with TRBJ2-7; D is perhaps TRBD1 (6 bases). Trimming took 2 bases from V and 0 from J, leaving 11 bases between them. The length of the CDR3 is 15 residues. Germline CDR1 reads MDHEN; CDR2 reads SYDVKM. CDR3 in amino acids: CASSLKGVGSYEQYF. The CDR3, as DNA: TGTGCCAGCAGTTTAAAGGGGGTAGGCTCCTACGAGCAGTACTTC.

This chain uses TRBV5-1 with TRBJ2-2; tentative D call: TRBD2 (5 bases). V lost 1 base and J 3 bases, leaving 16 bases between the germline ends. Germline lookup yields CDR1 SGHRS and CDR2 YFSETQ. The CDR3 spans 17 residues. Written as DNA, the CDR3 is TGCGCCAGCAGCTTGACTAGGCGGCCTACTTACACCGGGGAGCTGTTTTTT. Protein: CASSLTRRPTYTGELFF.

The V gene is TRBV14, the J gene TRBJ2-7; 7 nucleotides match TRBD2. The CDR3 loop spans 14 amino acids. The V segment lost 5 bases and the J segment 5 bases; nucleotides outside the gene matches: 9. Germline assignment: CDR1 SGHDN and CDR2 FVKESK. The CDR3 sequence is CASSRIGLVDEQYF. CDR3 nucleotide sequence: TGTGCCAGCAGCAGAATCGGACTAGTGGACGAGCAGTACTTC.

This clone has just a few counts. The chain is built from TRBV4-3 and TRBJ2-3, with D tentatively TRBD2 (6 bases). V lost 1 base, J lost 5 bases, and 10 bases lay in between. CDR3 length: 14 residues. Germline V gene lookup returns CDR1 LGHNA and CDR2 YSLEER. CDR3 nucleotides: TGCGCCAGCAGCCAAGCGGGAGTGGGAGATACGCAGTATTTT. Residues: CASSQAGVGDTQYF.

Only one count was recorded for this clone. CDR3 residues: CASSLSGEELAGWETQYF. The CDR3 DNA sequence: TGTGCCAGCAGCTTAAGCGGGGAGGAGCTAGCGGGATGGGAGACCCAGTACTTC. The chain recombines TRBV7-2 with TRBJ2-5; 9 bases map to TRBD2. J lost 5 bases, V lost 2 bases, and 15 bases had no gene match. CDR1 is SGHTA and CDR2 is FQGNSA in the germline V gene. This CDR3 spans 18 amino acids.

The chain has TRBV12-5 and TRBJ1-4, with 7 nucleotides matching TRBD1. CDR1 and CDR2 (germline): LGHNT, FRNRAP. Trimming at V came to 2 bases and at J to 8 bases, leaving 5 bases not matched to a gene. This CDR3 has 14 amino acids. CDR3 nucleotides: TGTGCTAGTGGTTTGCGACAGGGAGGAGAAAAACTGTTTTTT. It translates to CASGLRQGGEKLFF. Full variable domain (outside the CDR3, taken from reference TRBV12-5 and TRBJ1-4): DARVTQTPRHKVTEMGQEVTMRCQPILGHNTVFWYRQTMMQGLELLAYFRNRAPLDDSGMPKDRFSAEMPDATLATLKIQPSEPRDSAVYFCASGLRQGGEKLFFGSGTQLSVL.

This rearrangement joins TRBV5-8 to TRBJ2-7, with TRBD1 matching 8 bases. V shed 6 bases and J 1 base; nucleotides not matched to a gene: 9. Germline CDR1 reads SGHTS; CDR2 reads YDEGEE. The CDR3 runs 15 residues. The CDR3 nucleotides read TGTGCCAGCAACGCTCCGGGACAGGATTCCTACGAGCAGTACTTC. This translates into CASNAPGQDSYEQYF.

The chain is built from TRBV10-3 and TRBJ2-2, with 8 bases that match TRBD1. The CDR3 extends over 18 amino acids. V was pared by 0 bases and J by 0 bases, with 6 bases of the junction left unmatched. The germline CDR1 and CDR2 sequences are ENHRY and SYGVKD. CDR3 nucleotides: TGTGCCATCAGTGAGTCTGGCAGGGGGCCTACGAACACCGGGGAGCTGTTTTTT. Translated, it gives CAISESGRGPTNTGELFF.

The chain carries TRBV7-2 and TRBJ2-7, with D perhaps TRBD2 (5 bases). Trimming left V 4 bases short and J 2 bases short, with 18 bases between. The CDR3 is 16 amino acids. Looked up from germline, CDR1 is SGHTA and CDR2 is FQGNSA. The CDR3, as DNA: TGTGCCAGCAGCTACCTCTTGGGTGTAGCGCCCTACGAGCAGTACTTC. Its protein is CASSYLLGVAPYEQYF. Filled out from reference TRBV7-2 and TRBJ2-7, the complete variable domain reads GAGVSQSPSNKVTEKGKDVELRCDPISGHTALYWYRQSLGQGLEFLIYFQGNSAPDKSGLPSDRFSAERTGGSVSTLTIQRTQQEDSAVYLCASSYLLGVAPYEQYFGPGTRLTVT.

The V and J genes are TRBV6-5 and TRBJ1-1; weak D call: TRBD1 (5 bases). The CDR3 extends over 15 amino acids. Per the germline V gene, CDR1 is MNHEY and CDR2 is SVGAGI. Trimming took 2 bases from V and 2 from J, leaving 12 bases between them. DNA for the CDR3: TGTGCCAGCAGTTACCTACGACAGATTAACACTGAAGCTTTCTTT. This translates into CASSYLRQINTEAFF.

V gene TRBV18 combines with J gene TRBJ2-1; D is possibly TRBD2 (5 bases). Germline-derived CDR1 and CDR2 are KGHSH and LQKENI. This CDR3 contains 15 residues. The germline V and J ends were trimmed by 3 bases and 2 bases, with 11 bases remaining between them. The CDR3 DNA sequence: TGTGCCAGCTCACCTACTAGTAACCCCTACAATGAGCAGTTCTTC. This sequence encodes CASSPTSNPYNEQFF.

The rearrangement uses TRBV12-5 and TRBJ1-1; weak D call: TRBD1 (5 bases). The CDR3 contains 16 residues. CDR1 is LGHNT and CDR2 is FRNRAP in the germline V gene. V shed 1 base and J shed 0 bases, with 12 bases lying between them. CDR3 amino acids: CASGLADSIMNTEAFF. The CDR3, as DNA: TGTGCTAGTGGTTTGGCCGACAGTATCATGAACACTGAAGCTTTCTTT.

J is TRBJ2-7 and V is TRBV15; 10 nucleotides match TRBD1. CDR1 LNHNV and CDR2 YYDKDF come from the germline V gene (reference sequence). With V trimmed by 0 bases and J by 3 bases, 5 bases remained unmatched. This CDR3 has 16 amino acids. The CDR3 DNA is TGTGCCACCAGCAGAGATGAGGGACAGGGGAGCTACGAGCAGTACTTC. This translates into CATSRDEGQGSYEQYF.

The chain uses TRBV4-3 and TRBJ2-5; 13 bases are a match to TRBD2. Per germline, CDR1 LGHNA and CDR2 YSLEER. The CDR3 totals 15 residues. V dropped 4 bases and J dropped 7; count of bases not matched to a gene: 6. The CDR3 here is CASSLWTSGRRTQYF. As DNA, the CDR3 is TGCGCCAGCAGCCTGTGGACTAGCGGGAGAAGGACCCAGTACTTC.

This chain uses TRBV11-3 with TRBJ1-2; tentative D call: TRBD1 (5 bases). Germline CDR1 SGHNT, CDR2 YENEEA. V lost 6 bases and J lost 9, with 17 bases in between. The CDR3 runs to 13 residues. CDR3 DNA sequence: TGTGCCAGCAGTCAGGGAGGAAGGAACTGCTACACCTTC. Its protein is CASSQGGRNCYTF.

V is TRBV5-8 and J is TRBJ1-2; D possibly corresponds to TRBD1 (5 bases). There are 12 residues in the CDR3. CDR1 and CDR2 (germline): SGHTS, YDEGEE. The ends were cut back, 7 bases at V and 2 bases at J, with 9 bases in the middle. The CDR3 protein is CASPTENYGYTF. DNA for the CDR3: TGTGCCAGCCCGACAGAAAACTATGGCTACACCTTC.

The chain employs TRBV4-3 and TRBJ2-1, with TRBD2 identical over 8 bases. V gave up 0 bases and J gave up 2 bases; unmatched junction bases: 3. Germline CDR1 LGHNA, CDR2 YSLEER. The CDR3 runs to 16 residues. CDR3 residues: CASSQDGREAYNEQFF. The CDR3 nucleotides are TGCGCCAGCAGCCAAGATGGGCGGGAGGCCTACAATGAGCAGTTCTTC.

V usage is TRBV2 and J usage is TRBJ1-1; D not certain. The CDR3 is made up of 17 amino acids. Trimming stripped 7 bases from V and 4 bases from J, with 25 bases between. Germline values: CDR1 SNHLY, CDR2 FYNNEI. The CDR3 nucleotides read TGTGCCAGCAAGAGCGGCCCACATTGGGCCGCCGGCACTGAAGCTTTCTTT. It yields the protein CASKSGPHWAAGTEAFF.

The CDR3 DNA follows: TGCGCCAGCAGCCAGCCGGCCGGGGACAGGGCCCTCTACGAGCAGTACTTC. It codes for CASSQPAGDRALYEQYF. This chain joins TRBV5-1 and TRBJ2-7; the match to TRBD1 covers 9 bases. V was clipped by 4 bases and J by 3 bases; unmatched bases: 14. Per the germline V gene, CDR1 is SGHRS and CDR2 is YFSETQ. CDR3 size: 17 residues.

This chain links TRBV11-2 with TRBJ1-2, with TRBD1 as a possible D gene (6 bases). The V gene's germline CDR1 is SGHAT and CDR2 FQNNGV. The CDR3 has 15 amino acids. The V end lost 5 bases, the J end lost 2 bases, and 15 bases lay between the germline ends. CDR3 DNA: TGTGCCAGCAGCCTAAGGGACACCGGAAACTATGGCTACACCTTC. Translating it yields CASSLRDTGNYGYTF.

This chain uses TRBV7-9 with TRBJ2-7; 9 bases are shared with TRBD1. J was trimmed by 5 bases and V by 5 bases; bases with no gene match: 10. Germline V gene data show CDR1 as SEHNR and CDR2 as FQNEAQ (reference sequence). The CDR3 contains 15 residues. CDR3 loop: CASSPQDRGLHEQYF. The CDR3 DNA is TGTGCCAGCAGCCCGCAGGACAGGGGACTCCACGAGCAGTACTTC.

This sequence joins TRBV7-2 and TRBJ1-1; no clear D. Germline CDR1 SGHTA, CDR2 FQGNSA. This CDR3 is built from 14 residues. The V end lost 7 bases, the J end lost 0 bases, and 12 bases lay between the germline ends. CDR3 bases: TGTGCCAGCAAAGTTTTAGTTGTGAACACTGAAGCTTTCTTT. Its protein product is CASKVLVVNTEAFF. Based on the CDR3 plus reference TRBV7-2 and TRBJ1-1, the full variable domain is GAGVSQSPSNKVTEKGKDVELRCDPISGHTALYWYRQSLGQGLEFLIYFQGNSAPDKSGLPSDRFSAERTGGSVSTLTIQRTQQEDSAVYLCASKVLVVNTEAFFGQGTRLTVV.

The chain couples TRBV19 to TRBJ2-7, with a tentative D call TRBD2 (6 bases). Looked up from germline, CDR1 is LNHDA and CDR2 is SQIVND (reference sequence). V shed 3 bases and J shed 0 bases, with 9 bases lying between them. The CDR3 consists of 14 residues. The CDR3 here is CASSIRESSYEQYF. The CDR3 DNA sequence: TGTGCCAGTAGTATCCGGGAGAGCTCCTACGAGCAGTACTTC.

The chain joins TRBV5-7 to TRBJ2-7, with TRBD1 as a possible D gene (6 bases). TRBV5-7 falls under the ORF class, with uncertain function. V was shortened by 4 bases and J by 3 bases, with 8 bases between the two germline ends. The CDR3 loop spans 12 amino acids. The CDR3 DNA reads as TGTGCCAGCAGCCCACAGGGCTACGAGCAGTACTTC. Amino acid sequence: CASSPQGYEQYF.

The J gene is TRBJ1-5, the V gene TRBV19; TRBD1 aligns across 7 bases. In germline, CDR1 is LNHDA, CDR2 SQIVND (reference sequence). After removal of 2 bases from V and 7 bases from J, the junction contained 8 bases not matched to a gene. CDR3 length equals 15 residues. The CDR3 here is CASSITRQGSQPQHF. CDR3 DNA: TGTGCCAGTAGTATAACCCGACAGGGCTCCCAGCCCCAGCATTTT.

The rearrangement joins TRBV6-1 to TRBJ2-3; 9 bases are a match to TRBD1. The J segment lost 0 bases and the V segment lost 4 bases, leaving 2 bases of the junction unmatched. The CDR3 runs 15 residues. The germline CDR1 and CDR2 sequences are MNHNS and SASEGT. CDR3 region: CASSGGQGSTDTQYF. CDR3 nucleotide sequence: TGTGCCAGCAGTGGGGGACAGGGAAGCACAGATACGCAGTATTTT.

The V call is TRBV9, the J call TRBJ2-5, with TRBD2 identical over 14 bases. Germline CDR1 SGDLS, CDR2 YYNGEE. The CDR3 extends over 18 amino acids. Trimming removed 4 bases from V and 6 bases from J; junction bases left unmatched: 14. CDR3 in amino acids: CASSPPHRTSGRMKTQYF. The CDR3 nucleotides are TGTGCCAGCAGCCCTCCCCATCGGACTAGCGGGAGGATGAAGACCCAGTACTTC. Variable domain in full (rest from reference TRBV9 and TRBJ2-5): DSGVTQTPKHLITATGQRVTLRCSPRSGDLSVYWYQQSLDQGLQFLIQYYNGEERAKGNILERFSAQQFPDLHSELNLSSLELGDSALYFCASSPPHRTSGRMKTQYFGPGTRLLVL.

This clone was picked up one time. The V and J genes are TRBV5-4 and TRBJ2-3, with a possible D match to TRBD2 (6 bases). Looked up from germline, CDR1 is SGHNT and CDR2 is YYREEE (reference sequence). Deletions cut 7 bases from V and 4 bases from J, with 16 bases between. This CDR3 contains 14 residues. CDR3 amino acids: CASHHGSIPDTQYF. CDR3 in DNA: TGTGCCAGCCATCACGGGAGTATCCCAGATACGCAGTATTTT.